This TCR beta chain was captured in a study of blood T cell repertoires in COVID-19. On the study more broadly: Specimens from acute and convalescent COVID-19 originated in the United States, Italy and Spain. Sample material is recorded as cDNA or gDNA derived from T cells, B-cell-depleted T cells, or PBMCs.

This CDR3 spans 13 amino acids. After removal of 3 bases from V and 9 bases from J, the junction contained 3 bases not matched to a gene. Germline lookup yields CDR1 LNHDA and CDR2 SQIVND (reference sequence). How the authors handled the data: Amplification with reference gene primers provided the estimates of nucleated cell counts. Data came from immunoSEQ multiplex PCR; TCRdb stores just in-frame clones and leaves some out. V and J calls and clone size follow that table, whereas D and trimming were derived from the DNA. The sample lists some 250,000 clones, approximately 84% seen once, with over 3% in the top ten.

This receptor was obtained from a woman in her 30s who had recovered from COVID-19. J is TRBJ1-2 and V is TRBV19; 11 bases align to TRBD1. The source material was peripheral blood. In nucleotides, the CDR3 is TGTGCCAGTAGTATGGGGACAGGGGGGAGCTACACCTTC. It translates to CASSMGTGGSYTF. Full variable domain (outside the CDR3, taken from reference TRBV19 and TRBJ1-2): DGGITQSPKYLFRKEGQNVTLSCEQNLNHDAMYWYRQDPGQGLRLIYYSQIVNDFQKGDIAEGYSVSREKKESFPLTVTSAQKNPTAFYLCASSMGTGGSYTFGSGTRLTVV.